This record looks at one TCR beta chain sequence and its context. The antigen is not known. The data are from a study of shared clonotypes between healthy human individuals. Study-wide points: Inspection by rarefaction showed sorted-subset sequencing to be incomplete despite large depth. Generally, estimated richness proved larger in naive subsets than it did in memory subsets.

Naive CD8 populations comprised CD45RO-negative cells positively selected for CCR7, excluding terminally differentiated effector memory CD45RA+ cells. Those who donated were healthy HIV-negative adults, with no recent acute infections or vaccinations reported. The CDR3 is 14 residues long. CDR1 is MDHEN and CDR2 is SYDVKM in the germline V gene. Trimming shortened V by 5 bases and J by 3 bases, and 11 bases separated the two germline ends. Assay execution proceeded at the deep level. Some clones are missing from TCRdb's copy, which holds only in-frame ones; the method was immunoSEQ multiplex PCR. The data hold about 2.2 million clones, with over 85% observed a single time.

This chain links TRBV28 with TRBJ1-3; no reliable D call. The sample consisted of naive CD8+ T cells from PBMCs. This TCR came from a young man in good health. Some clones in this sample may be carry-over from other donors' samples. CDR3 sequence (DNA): TGTGCCAGCAGTCTTTCATGGGTTGGAAACACCATATATTTT. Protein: CASSLSWVGNTIYF.